This T cell receptor beta chain came from a study of T cells after yellow fever vaccination. This CDR3 spans 12 amino acids. Per the germline V gene, CDR1 is WNHNN and CDR2 is SYGVQD (reference sequence). Trimming pared 8 bases from V and 2 bases from J, leaving 9 bases between. There are a few counts of this clonotype. TCRdb reanalysed the 5' RACE reads using MiXCR and keeps one entry per CDR3 protein. The repertoire holds around 600,000 distinct CDR3 sequences, with approximately 13% as singletons. The gene calls are TRBV10-1 and TRBJ2-5, with a possible D match to TRBD1 (5 bases). The receptor was isolated from a man aged 30-40 years who received the YFV17D yellow fever vaccine. Sequenced material: PBMCs, taken on the day of the yellow fever booster vaccination. The CDR3 sequence: CASPQEQETQYF. CDR3 in DNA: TGCGCCAGCCCACAGGAGCAAGAGACCCAGTACTTC.